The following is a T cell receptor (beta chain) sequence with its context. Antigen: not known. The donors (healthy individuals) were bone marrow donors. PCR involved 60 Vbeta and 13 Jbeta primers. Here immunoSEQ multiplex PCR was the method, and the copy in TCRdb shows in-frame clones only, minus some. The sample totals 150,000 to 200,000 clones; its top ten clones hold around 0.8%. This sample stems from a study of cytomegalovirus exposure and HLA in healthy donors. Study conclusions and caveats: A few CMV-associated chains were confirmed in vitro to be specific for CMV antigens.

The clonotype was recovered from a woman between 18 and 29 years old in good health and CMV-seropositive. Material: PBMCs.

The CDR3 sequence is CAWTDRATEAFF. The CDR3 DNA is TGTGCCTGGACAGACAGGGCGACTGAAGCTTTCTTT. The J gene is TRBJ1-1, the V gene TRBV30; 7 bases are shared with TRBD1. V shed 4 bases, J shed 5 bases, and the junction held 4 bases outside the gene matches. The CDR3 length is 12 residues. Germline CDR1 reads GTSNPN; CDR2 reads SVGIG (reference sequence).